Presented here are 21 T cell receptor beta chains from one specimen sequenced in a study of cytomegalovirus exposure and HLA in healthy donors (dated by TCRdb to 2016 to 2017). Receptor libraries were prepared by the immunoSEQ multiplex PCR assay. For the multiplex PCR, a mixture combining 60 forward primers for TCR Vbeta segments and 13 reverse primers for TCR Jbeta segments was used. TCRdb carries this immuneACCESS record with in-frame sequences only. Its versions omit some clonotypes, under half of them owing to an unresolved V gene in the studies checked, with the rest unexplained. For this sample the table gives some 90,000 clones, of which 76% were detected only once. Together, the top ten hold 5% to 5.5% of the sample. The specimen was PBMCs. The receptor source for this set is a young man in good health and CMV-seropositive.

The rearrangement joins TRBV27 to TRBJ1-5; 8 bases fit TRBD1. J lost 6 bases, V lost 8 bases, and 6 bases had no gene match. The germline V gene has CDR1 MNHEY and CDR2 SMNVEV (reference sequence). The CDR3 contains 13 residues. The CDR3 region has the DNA TGTGCCAGCGCTCAGGGGGCGGGTCAGCCCCAGCATTTT. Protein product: CASAQGAGQPQHF.

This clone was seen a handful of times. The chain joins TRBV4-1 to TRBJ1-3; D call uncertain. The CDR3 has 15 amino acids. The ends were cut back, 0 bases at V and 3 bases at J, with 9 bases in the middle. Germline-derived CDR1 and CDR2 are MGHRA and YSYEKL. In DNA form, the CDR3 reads TGCGCCAGCAGCCAAGAACGAGGATTTGGAAACACCATATATTTT. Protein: CASSQERGFGNTIYF.

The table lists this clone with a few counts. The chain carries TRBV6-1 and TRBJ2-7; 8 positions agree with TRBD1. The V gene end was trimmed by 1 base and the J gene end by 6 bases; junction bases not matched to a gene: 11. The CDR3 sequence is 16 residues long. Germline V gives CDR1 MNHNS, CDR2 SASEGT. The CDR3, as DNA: TGTGCCAGCAGTGAAGGGTCAGGGGGCGTCTTCAGCGAGCAGTACGTC. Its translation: CASSEGSGGVFSEQYV.

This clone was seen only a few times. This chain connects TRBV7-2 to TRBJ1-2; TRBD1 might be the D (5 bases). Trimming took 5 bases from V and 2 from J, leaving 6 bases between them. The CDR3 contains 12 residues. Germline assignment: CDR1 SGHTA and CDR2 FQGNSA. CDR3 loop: CASSKGNYGYTF. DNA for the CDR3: TGTGCCAGCAGCAAGGGGAACTATGGCTACACCTTC.

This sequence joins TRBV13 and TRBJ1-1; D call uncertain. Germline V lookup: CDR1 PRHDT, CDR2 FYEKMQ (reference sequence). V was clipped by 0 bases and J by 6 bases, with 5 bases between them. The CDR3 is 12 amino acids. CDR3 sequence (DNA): TGTGCCAGCAGCTTAGGTCAGTCTGAAGCTTTCTTT. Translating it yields CASSLGQSEAFF.

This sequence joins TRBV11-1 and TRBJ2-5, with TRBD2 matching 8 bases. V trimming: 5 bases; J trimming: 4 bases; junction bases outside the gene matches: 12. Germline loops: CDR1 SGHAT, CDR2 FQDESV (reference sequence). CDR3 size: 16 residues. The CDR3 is CASSPPGSGIGETQYF. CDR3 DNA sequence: TGTGCCAGCAGCCCGCCGGGTAGCGGGATAGGAGAGACCCAGTACTTC. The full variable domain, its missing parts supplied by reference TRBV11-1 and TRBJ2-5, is EAEVAQSPRYKITEKSQAVAFWCDPISGHATLYWYRQILGQGPELLVQFQDESVVDDSQLPKDRFSAERLKGVDSTLKIQPAELGDSAMYLCASSPPGSGIGETQYFGPGTRLLVL.

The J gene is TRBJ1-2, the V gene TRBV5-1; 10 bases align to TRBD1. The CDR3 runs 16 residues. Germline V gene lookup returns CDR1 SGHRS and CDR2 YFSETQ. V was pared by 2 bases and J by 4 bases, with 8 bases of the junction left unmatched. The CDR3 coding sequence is TGCGCCAGCAGCTTCTCCGGGACAGGGGAGATCTATGGCTACACCTTC. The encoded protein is CASSFSGTGEIYGYTF.

CDR3 sequence reads: CASIRQGLRNEQYF. Written as DNA, the CDR3 is TGTGCCAGCATCCGACAGGGGTTAAGGAACGAGCAGTACTTC. The V gene is TRBV28, the J gene TRBJ2-7, with 8 bases identical to TRBD1. Germline CDR1 reads MDHEN; CDR2 reads SYDVKM. J was trimmed by 5 bases and V by 7 bases; bases with no gene match: 10. The CDR3 extends over 14 amino acids. Looking up the rest from reference TRBV28 and TRBJ2-7 gives the full variable domain: DVKVTQSSRYLVKRTGEKVFLECVQDMDHENMFWYRQDPGLGLRLIYFSYDVKMKEKGDIPEGYSVSREKKERFSLILESASTNQTSMYLCASIRQGLRNEQYFGPGTRLTVT.

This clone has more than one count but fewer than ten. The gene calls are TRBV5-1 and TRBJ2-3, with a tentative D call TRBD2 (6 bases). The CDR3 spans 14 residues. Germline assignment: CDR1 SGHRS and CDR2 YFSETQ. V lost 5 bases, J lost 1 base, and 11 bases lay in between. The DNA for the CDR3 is TGCGCCAGCAGGTCTGTAGCGGGCACAGATACGCAGTATTTT. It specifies CASRSVAGTDTQYF.

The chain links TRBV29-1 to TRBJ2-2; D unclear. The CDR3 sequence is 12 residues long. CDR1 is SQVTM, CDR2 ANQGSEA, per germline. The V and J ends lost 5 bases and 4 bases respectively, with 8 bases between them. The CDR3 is CSVSPGTGELFF. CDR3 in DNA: TGCAGCGTTTCTCCAGGCACCGGGGAGCTGTTTTTT.

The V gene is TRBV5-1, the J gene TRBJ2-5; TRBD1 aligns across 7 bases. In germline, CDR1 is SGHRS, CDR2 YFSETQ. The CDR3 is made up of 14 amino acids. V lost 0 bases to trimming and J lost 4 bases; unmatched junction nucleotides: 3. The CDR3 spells CASSLEPGGETQYF. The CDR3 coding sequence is TGCGCCAGCAGCTTGGAGCCAGGGGGAGAGACCCAGTACTTC.

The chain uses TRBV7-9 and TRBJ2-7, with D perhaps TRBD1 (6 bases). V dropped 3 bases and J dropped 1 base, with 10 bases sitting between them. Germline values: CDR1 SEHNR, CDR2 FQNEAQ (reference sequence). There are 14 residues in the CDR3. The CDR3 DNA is TGTGCCAGCAGCTTGGACAGCGAATCCTACGAGCAGTACTTC. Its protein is CASSLDSESYEQYF.

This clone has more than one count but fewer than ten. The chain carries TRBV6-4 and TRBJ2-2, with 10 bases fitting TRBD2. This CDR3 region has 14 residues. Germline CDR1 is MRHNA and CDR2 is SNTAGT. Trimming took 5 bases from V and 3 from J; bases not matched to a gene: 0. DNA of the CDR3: TGTGCCAGCAGTCTAGCGGGAGACACCGGGGAGCTGTTTTTT. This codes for CASSLAGDTGELFF.

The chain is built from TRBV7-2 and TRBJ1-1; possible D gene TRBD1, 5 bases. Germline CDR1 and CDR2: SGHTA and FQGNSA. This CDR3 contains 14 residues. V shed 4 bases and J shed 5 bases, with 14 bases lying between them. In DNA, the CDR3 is TGTGCCAGCAGCTCGCAACAGGATTGGACTGAAGCTTTCTTT. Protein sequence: CASSSQQDWTEAFF.

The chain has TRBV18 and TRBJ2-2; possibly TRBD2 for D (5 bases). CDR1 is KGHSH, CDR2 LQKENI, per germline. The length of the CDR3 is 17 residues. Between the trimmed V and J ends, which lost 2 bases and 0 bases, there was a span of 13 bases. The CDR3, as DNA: TGTGCCAGCTCACCATTGCCCTTGACTACGAACACCGGGGAGCTGTTTTTT. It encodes CASSPLPLTTNTGELFF.

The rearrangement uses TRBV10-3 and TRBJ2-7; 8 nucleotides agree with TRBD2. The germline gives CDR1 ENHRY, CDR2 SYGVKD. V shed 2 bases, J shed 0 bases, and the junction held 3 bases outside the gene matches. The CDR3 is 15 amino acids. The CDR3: CAISETGGSSYEQYV. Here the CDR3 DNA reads TGTGCCATCAGTGAGACGGGGGGGTCCTCCTACGAGCAGTACGTC.

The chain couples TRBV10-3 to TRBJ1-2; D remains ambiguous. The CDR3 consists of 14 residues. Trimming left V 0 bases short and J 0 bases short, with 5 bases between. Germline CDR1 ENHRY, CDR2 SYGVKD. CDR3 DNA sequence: TGTGCCATCAGTGAGTCCGTTTCTAACTATGGCTACACCTTC. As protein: CAISESVSNYGYTF.

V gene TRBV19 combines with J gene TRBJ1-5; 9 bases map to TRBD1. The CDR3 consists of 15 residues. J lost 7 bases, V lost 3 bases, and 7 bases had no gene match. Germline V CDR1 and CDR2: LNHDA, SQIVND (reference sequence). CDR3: CASSIGTGLGQPQHF. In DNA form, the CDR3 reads TGTGCCAGTAGTATTGGGACAGGGCTCGGGCAGCCCCAGCATTTT.

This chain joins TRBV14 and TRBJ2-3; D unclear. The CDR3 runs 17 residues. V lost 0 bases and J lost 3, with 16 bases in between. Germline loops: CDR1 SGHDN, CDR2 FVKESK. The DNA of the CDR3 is TGTGCCAGCAGCCAAGATGTGACATTCCAATTTACAGATACGCAGTATTTT. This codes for CASSQDVTFQFTDTQYF.

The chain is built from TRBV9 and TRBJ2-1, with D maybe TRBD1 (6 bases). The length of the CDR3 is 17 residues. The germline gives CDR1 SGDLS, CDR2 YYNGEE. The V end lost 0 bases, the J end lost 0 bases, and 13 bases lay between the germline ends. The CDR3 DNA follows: TGTGCCAGCAGCGTAGCAGGGGTCCTCAGCTCCTACAATGAGCAGTTCTTC. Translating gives CASSVAGVLSSYNEQFF. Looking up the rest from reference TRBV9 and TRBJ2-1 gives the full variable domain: DSGVTQTPKHLITATGQRVTLRCSPRSGDLSVYWYQQSLDQGLQFLIQYYNGEERAKGNILERFSAQQFPDLHSELNLSSLELGDSALYFCASSVAGVLSSYNEQFFGPGTRLTVL.

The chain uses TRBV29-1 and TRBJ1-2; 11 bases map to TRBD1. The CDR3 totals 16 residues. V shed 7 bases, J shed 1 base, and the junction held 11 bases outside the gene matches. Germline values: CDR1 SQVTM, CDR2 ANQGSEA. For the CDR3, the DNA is TGCAGCGACCTGGGACAGGGGGGCGTTGGTAACTATGGCTACACCTTC. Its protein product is CSDLGQGGVGNYGYTF. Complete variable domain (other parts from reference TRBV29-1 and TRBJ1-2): SAVISQKPSRDICQRGTSLTIQCQVDSQVTMMFWYRQQPGQSLTLIATANQGSEATYESGFVIDKFPISRPNLTFSTLTVSNMSPEDSSIYLCSDLGQGGVGNYGYTFGSGTRLTVV.